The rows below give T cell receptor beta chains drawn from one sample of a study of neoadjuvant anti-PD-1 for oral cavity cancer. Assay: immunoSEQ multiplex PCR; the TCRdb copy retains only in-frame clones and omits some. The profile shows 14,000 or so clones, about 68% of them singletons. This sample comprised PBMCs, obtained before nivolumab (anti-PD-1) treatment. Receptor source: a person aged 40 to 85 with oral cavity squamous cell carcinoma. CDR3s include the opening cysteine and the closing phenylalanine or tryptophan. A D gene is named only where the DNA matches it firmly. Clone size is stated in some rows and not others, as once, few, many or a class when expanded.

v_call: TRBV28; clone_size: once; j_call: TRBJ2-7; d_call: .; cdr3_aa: CASSGADRSTYEQYF; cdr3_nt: TGTGCCAGCAGTGGGGCCGACAGGTCGACCTACGAGCAGTACTTC
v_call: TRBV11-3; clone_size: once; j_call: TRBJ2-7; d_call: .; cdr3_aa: CASSPHRGVNEQYF; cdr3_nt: TGTGCCAGCAGCCCCCATAGGGGGGTAAACGAGCAGTACTTC
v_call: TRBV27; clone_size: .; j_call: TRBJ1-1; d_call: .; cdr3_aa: CASSARGGRPMNTEAFF; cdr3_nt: TGTGCCAGCAGTGCCCGGGGTGGGCGGCCGATGAACACTGAAGCTTTCTTT
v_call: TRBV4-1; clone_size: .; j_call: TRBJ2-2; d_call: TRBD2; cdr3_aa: CASRKLAGGPGTGELFF; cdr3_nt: TGCGCCAGCAGGAAACTAGCGGGAGGGCCGGGGACCGGGGAGCTGTTTTTT
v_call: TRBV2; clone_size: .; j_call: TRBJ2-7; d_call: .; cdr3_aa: CASSPTVGSHEQYF; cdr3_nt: TGTGCCAGCAGCCCGACAGTGGGGAGCCACGAGCAGTACTTC
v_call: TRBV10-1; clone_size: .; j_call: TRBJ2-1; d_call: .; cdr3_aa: CASSPGGADSYNEQFF; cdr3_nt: TGCGCCAGCAGTCCCGGCGGGGCTGATTCCTACAATGAGCAGTTCTTC
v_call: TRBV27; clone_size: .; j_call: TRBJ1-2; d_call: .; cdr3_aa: CASSVDRNYGYTF; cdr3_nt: TGTGCCAGCAGTGTCGACAGGAACTATGGCTACACCTTC
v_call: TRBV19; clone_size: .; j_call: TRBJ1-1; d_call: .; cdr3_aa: CASGGTRRLNTEAFF; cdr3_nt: TGTGCCAGTGGGGGGACTAGACGCCTGAACACTGAAGCTTTCTTT
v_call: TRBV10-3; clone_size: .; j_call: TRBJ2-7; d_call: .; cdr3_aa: CATSGHMSYEQYF; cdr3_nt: TGTGCCACCTCGGGACACATGTCCTACGAGCAGTACTTC
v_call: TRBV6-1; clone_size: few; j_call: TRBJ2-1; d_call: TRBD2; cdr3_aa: CASSVSLAGVGFEQFF; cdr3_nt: TGTGCCAGCAGTGTGTCTCTAGCGGGAGTTGGTTTTGAGCAGTTCTTC
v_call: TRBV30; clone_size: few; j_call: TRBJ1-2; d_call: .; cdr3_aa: CAWSVGVAYGYTF; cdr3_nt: TGTGCCTGGAGTGTAGGAGTGGCCTATGGCTACACCTTC
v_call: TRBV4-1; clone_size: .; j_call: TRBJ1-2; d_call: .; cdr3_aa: CASSQSRAVYDYGYTF; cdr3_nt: TGCGCCAGCAGCCAATCTCGCGCGGTTTACGACTATGGCTACACCTTC
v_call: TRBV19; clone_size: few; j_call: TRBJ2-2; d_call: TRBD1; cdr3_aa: CATYNRDRNTGELFF; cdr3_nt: TGTGCCACGTACAACCGGGACAGGAACACCGGGGAGCTGTTTTTT
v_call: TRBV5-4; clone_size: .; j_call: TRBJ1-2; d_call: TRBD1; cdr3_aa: CASSLAIVRGPYYGYTF; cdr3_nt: TGTGCCAGCAGCTTGGCTATCGTCAGGGGGCCCTACTATGGCTACACCTTC
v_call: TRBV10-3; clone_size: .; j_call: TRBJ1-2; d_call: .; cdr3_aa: CAISEIPGAPSGYTF; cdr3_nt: TGTGCCATCAGTGAGATCCCGGGGGCACCGAGTGGCTACACCTTC
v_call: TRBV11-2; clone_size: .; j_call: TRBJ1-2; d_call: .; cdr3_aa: CASSLDINRAGYTF; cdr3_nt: TGTGCCAGCAGCTTAGATATAAACCGCGCTGGCTACACCTTC
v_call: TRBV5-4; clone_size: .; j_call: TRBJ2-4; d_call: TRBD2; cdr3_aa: CASSSGGGLAKNIQYF; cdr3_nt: TGTGCCAGCAGCAGCGGGGGGGGTCTAGCCAAAAACATTCAGTACTTC
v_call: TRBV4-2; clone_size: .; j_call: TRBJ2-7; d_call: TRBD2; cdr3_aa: CASSQDLAGITYEQYF; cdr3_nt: TGTGCCAGCAGCCAAGATCTAGCGGGGATAACCTACGAGCAGTACTTC
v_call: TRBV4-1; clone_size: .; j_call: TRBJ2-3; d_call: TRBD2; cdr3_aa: CASSRLLAGVPTDTQYF; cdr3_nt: TGCGCCAGCAGCCGACTACTAGCGGGGGTCCCCACAGATACGCAGTATTTT
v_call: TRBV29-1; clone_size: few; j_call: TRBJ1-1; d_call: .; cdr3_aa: CSVGGFPGTEAFF; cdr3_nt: TGCAGCGTTGGTGGATTTCCGGGGACTGAAGCTTTCTTT
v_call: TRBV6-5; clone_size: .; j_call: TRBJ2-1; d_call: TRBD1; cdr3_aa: CASSITGTDYHEQFF; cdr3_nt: TGTGCCAGCAGTATCACCGGGACAGACTACCATGAGCAGTTCTTC
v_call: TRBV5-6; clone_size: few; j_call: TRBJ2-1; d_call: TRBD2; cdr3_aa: CASSLLGLALYNEQFF; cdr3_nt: TGTGCCAGCAGCTTGTTGGGACTAGCTCTCTACAATGAGCAGTTCTTC
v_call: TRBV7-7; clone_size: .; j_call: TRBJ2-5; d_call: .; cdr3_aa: CASSLRTQETQYF; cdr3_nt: TGTGCCAGCAGCTTAAGGACCCAAGAGACCCAGTACTTC
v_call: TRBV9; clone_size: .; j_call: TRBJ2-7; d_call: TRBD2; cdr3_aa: CASSVEGTSDYEQYF; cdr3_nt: TGTGCCAGCAGCGTAGAGGGGACTAGCGACTACGAGCAGTACTTC
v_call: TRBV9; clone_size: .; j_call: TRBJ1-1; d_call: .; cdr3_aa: CASSLGGSNTEAFF; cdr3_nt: TGTGCCAGCAGCCTCGGGGGTTCGAACACTGAAGCTTTCTTT
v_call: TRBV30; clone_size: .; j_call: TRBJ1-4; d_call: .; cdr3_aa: CAWSVGVEKLFF; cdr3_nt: TGTGCCTGGAGTGTAGGGGTCGAAAAACTGTTTTTT
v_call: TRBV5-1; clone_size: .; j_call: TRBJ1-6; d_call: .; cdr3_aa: CASSLRTPGNSPLHF; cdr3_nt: TGCGCCAGCAGCCTGAGGACACCGGGGAATTCACCCCTCCACTTT
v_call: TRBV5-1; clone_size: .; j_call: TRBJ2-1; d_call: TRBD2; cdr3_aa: CASSLTQRGSNEQFF; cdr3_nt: TGCGCCAGCAGCTTGACCCAGCGGGGGAGCAATGAGCAGTTCTTC
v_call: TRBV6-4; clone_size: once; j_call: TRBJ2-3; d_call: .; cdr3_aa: CASSDGAGTTDTQYF; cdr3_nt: TGTGCCAGCAGTGACGGGGCGGGAACAACAGATACGCAGTATTTT
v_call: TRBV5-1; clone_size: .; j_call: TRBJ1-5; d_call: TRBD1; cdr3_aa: CASSPQGASNQPQHF; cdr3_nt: TGCGCCAGCAGCCCACAGGGGGCAAGTAATCAGCCCCAGCATTTT
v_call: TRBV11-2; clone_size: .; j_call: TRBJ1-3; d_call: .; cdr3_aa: CASSLTGVGNTIYF; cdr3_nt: TGTGCCAGCAGCTTAACGGGGGTAGGAAACACCATATATTTT
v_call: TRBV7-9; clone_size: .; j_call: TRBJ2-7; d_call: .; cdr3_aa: CASSSELTGLEQYF; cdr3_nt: TGTGCCAGCAGTTCGGAACTAACAGGGCTCGAGCAGTACTTC
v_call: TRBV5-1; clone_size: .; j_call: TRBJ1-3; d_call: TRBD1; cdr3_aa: CASSLDTGQGARNTIYF; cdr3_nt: TGCGCCAGCAGCTTGGACACCGGACAGGGAGCGCGAAACACCATATATTTT
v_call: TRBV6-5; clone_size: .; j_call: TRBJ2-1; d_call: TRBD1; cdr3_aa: CASSYLQGRGNNEQFF; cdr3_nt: TGTGCCAGCAGTTACCTACAGGGGCGAGGAAACAATGAGCAGTTCTTC
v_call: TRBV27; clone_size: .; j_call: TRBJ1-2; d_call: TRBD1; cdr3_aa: CASRAGGPQGARDGYTF; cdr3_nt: TGTGCCAGCAGAGCAGGAGGCCCACAGGGGGCGAGAGATGGCTACACCTTC
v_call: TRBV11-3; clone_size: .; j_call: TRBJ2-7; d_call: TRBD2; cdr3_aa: CASSSSWARGEQYF; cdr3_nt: TGTGCCAGCAGCTCGAGTTGGGCGCGGGGGGAGCAGTACTTC
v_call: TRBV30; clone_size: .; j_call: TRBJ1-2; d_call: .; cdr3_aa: CAYRYTRPNYGYTF; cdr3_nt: TGTGCCTACCGCTACACACGCCCCAACTATGGCTACACCTTC
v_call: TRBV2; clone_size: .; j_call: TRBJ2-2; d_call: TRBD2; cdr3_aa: CASSEWEGPGELFF; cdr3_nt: TGTGCCAGCAGTGAATGGGAGGGGCCCGGGGAGCTGTTTTTT
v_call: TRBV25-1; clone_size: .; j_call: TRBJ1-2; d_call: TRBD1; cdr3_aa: CASSHRTGGSNYGYTF; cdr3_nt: TGTGCCAGCAGTCATAGGACAGGGGGGAGTAACTATGGCTACACCTTC
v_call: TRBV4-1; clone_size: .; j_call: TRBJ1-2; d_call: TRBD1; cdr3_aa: CASSHGRGTGVNYGYTF; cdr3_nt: TGCGCCAGCAGCCACGGGCGGGGGACAGGGGTGAACTATGGCTACACCTTC
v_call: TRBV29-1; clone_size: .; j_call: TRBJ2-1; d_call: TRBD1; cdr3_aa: CSGGLGQGISEQFF; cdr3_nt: TGCAGCGGGGGATTGGGACAGGGGATTAGTGAGCAGTTCTTC
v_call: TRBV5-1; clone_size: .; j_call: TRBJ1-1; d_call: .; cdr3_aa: CASSPGPNGPILAEAFF; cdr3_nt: TGCGCCAGCAGCCCTGGGCCGAATGGACCTATCCTTGCTGAAGCTTTCTTT
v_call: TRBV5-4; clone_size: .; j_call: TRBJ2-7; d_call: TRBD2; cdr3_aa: CASRPGLAEPYEQYF; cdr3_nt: TGTGCCAGCAGACCGGGACTAGCGGAACCATACGAGCAGTACTTC
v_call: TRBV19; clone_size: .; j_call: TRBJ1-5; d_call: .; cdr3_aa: CASSIEDMGNQPQHF; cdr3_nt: TGTGCCAGTAGTATTGAGGATATGGGCAATCAGCCCCAGCATTTT
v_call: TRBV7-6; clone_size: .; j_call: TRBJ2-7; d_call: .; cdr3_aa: CASSPIFSREQYF; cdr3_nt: TGTGCCAGCAGCCCCATTTTTAGCCGGGAGCAGTACTTC
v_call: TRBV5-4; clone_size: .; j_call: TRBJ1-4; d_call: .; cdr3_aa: CASRDSNDHNEKLFF; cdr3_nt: TGTGCCAGCAGGGACAGCAATGACCATAATGAAAAACTGTTTTTT
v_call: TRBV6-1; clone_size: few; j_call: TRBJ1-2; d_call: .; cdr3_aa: CASSEVLEWGYTF; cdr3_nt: TGTGCCAGCAGTGAAGTTTTAGAGTGGGGCTACACCTTC
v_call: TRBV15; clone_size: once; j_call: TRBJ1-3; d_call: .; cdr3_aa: CATSRGETRGNTIYF; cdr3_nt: TGTGCCACCAGCAGAGGAGAGACGCGGGGAAACACCATATATTTT